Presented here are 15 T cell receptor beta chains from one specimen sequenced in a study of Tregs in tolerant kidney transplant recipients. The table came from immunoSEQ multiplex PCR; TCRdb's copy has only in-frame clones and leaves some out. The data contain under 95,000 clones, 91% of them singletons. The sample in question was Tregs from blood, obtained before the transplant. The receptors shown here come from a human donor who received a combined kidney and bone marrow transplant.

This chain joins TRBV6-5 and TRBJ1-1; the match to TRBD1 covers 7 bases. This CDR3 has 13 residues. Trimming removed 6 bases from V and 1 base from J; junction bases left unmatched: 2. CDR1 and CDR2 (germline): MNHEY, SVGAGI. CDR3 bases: TGTGCCAGCAGGACAGGGCCGAACACTGAAGCTTTCTTT. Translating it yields CASRTGPNTEAFF.

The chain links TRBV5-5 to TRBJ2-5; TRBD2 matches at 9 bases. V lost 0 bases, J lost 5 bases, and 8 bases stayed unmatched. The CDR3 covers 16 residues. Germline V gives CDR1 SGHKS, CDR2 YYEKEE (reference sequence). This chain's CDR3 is CASSLAAGGPGETQYF. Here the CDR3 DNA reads TGTGCCAGCAGCTTGGCGGCGGGAGGGCCGGGGGAGACCCAGTACTTC.

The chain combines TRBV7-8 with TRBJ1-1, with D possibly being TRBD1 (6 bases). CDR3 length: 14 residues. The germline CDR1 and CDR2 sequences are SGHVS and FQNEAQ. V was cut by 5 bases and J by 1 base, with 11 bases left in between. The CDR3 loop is CASSTGQKNTEAFF. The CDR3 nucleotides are TGTGCCAGCAGCACCGGACAGAAGAACACTGAAGCTTTCTTT.

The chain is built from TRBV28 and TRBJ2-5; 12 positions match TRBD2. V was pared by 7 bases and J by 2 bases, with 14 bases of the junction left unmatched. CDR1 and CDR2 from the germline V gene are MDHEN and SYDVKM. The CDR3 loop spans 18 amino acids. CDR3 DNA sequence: TGTGCCAGCACGGCTAGCGGGAGGGCCCTGGGTAATCAAGAGACCCAGTACTTC. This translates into CASTASGRALGNQETQYF.

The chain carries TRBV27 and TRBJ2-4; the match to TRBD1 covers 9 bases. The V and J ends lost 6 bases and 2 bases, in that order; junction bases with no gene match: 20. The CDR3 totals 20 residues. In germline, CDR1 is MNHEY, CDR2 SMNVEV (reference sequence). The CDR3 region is CASSPYRGRVLLDTKNIQYF. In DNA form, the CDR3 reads TGTGCCAGCAGCCCTTACAGGGGGCGAGTCCTTTTAGATACCAAAAACATTCAGTACTTC.

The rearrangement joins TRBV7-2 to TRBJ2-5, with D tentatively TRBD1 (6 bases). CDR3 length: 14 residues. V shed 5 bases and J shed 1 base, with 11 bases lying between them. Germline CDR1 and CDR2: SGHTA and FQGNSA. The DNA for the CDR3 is TGTGCCAGCAGCCCCCGGACAGTCCAAGAGACCCAGTACTTC. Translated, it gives CASSPRTVQETQYF. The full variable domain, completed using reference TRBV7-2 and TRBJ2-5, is GAGVSQSPSNKVTEKGKDVELRCDPISGHTALYWYRQSLGQGLEFLIYFQGNSAPDKSGLPSDRFSAERTGGSVSTLTIQRTQQEDSAVYLCASSPRTVQETQYFGPGTRLLVL.

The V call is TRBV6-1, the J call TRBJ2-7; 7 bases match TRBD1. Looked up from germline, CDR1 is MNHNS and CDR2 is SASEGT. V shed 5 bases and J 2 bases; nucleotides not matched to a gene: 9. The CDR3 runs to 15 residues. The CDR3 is CASSRNGDSPYEQYF. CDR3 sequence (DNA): TGTGCCAGCAGTCGAAATGGGGACAGTCCCTACGAGCAGTACTTC.

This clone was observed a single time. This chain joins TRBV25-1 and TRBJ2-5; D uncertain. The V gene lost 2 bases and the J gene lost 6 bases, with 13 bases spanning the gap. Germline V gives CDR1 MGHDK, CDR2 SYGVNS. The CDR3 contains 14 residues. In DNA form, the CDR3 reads TGTGCCAGCAGTGAAAGACCGCCAGGCAAGACCCAGTACTTC. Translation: CASSERPPGKTQYF.

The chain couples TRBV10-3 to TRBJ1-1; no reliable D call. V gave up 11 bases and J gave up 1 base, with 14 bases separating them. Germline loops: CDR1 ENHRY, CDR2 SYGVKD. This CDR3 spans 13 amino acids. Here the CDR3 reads CAAKRSENTEAFF. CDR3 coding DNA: TGTGCCGCAAAGAGGTCCGAGAACACTGAAGCTTTCTTT.

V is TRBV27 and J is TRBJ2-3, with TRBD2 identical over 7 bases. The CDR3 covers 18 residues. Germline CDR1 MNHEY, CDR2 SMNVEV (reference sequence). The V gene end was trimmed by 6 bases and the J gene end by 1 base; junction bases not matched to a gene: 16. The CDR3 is CASRNARGRRLGTDTQYF. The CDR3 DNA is TGTGCCAGCAGGAACGCCCGCGGGAGAAGGTTAGGCACAGATACGCAGTATTTT.

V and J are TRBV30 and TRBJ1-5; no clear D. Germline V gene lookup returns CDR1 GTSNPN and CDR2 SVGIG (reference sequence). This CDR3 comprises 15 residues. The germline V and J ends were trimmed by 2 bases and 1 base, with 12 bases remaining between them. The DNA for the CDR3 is TGTGCCTGGAGTTCAGCCGGGCCCAGCAATCAGCCCCAGCATTTT. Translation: CAWSSAGPSNQPQHF.

The CDR3 reads CASRGLAGDYEQYF. The CDR3 DNA is TGTGCCAGCAGGGGACTAGCGGGGGACTACGAGCAGTACTTC. The rearrangement uses TRBV6-1 and TRBJ2-7; 14 nucleotides agree with TRBD2. Germline V gives CDR1 MNHNS, CDR2 SASEGT. V lost 6 bases to trimming and J lost 3 bases; unmatched junction nucleotides: 1. This CDR3 is 14 amino acids long.

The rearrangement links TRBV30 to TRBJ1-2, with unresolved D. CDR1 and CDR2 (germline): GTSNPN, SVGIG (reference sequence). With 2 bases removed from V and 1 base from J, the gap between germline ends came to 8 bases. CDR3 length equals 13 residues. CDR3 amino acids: CAWSRVDNYGYTF. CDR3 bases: TGTGCCTGGAGTAGGGTAGATAACTATGGCTACACCTTC.

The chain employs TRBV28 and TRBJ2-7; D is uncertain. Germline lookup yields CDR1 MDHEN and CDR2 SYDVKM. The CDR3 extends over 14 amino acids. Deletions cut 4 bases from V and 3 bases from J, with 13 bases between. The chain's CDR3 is CASSSPSEVYEQYF. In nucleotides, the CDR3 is TGTGCCAGCAGTTCTCCCTCGGAAGTCTACGAGCAGTACTTC.

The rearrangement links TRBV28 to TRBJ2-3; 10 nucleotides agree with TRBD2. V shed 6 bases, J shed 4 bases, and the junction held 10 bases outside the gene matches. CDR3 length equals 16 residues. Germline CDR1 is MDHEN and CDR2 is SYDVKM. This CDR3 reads CASSLPGLAAADTQYF. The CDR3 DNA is TGTGCCAGCAGCCTCCCCGGACTAGCGGCCGCAGATACGCAGTATTTT.